The TCR beta chain under discussion was sequenced for a study of shared T cell receptors in the human thymus. Germline V gene data show CDR1 as LNHDA and CDR2 as SQIVND (reference sequence). This CDR3 has 15 residues. V dropped 4 bases and J dropped 3 bases, with 15 bases sitting between them. The repertoire was sequenced with immunoSEQ multiplex PCR; TCRdb's copy has only in-frame clones and lacks some. The data show 700,000 or so clones, 70% to 90% seen once. These records were also assigned to another study, of human thymus T cells. In that study: Resected material from corrective heart surgery provided the thymus tissue analysed.

The sequence was collected from a girl under two years old with a congenital heart defect. The specimen was thymocytes. The chain is built from TRBV19 and TRBJ1-2, with TRBD1 as a possible D gene (5 bases). The CDR3 DNA sequence: TGTGCCAGTAGTACCCGGGCGGGGGGTCACTATGGCTACACCTTC. Translated: CASSTRAGGHYGYTF.